The rows below give T cell receptor beta chains drawn from one sample of a study of cytomegalovirus exposure and HLA in healthy donors. Produced via immunoSEQ multiplex PCR; TCRdb's table is partial and in-frame only. The sample carries fewer than 250,000 clones, just over 75% recorded once. The sequenced sample was PBMCs. The receptors stem from a young man in good health and CMV-seronegative. CDR3s include the opening cysteine and the closing phenylalanine or tryptophan. D genes are given only for firm matches. Clone size is not always given. Where it is, it says once, few, many or a class for expanded clones.

>-|TRBJ1-2|TRBV7-6|-
CASSLAVNYGYTF
TGTGCCAGCAGCTTAGCCGTTAACTATGGCTACACCTTC
>-|TRBJ2-1|TRBV5-6|-
CASSRIATYNEQFF
TGTGCCAGCAGTCGGATAGCTACCTACAATGAGCAGTTCTTC
>TRBD2|TRBJ2-7|TRBV30|-
CAWRVLAGGLEQYF
TGTGCCTGGAGAGTCCTAGCGGGAGGACTCGAGCAGTACTTC
>TRBD1|TRBJ2-7|TRBV27|-
CASSPGTGPYEQYF
TGTGCCAGCAGTCCGGGGACAGGGCCCTACGAGCAGTACTTC
>TRBD1|TRBJ1-1|TRBV2|-
CASSPGQMNTEAFF
TGTGCCAGCAGCCCGGGACAGATGAACACTGAAGCTTTCTTT
>TRBD2|TRBJ2-7|TRBV19|-
CASSPPREGRNEQYF
TGTGCCAGTAGTCCTCCGCGGGAGGGCAGGAACGAGCAGTACTTC
>-|TRBJ2-7|TRBV5-4|few
CASSAVGHEQYF
TGTGCCAGCAGCGCGGTTGGTCACGAGCAGTACTTC
>TRBD1|TRBJ2-6|TRBV5-8|-
CASSRGQALSGANVLTF
TGTGCCAGCAGCAGGGGACAGGCGCTCTCTGGGGCCAACGTCCTGACTTTC
>-|TRBJ1-3|TRBV7-8|-
CASSLVSWGGFWEATSGNTIYF
TGTGCCAGCAGCTTAGTGAGCTGGGGAGGTTTTTGGGAGGCGACCTCTGGAAACACCATATATTTT
>-|TRBJ1-1|TRBV18|-
CASSPLDSNTEAFF
TGTGCCAGCTCACCCCTAGACTCGAACACTGAAGCTTTCTTT
>TRBD1|TRBJ1-3|TRBV5-1|-
CASSPGTAGNTIYF
TGCGCCAGCAGCCCGGGGACAGCTGGAAACACCATATATTTT
>-|TRBJ1-4|TRBV5-1|-
CASSLELSRGRAVVSEKLFF
TGCGCCAGCAGCTTGGAGCTAAGTAGGGGCCGGGCTGTGGTTTCGGAAAAACTGTTTTTT
>TRBD1|TRBJ2-7|TRBV6-5|few
CASSTGQGAPEQYF
TGTGCCAGCAGTACGGGACAGGGGGCGCCTGAGCAGTACTTC
>TRBD1|TRBJ1-4|TRBV30|-
CAWSWTGFEKLFF
TGTGCCTGGAGTTGGACAGGGTTTGAAAAACTGTTTTTT
>-|TRBJ1-2|TRBV2|-
CASSEWPEKGYTF
TGTGCCAGCAGTGAATGGCCGGAGAAGGGCTACACCTTC